The 22 T cell receptor beta chains below were found in one sample sequenced in a study of blood T cell repertoires in COVID-19. Produced via immunoSEQ multiplex PCR; TCRdb's table is partial and in-frame only. This table has approximately 280,000 clones, around 90% appearing once. Sequencing input: PBMCs or T cells enriched from blood (not recorded which). The receptors stem from a woman aged 40 to 50 who had recovered from COVID-19.

The chain combines TRBV2 with TRBJ1-6, with D possibly matching TRBD1 (5 bases). Germline values: CDR1 SNHLY, CDR2 FYNNEI. The CDR3 covers 13 residues. The V gene lost 5 bases and the J gene lost 10 bases, with 12 bases spanning the gap. In DNA form, the CDR3 reads TGTGCCAGCAGTCAGGGTACAAGATCACCCCTCCACTTT. Amino acids: CASSQGTRSPLHF. Filled out from reference TRBV2 and TRBJ1-6, the complete variable domain reads EPEVTQTPSHQVTQMGQEVILRCVPISNHLYFYWYRQILGQKVEFLVSFYNNEISEKSEIFDDQFSVERPDGSNFTLKIRSTKLEDSAMYFCASSQGTRSPLHFGNGTRLTVT.

The chain carries TRBV19 and TRBJ2-3, with 8 bases identical to TRBD1. Germline-derived CDR1 and CDR2 are LNHDA and SQIVND (reference sequence). Losses at the gene ends were 4 bases for V and 4 bases for J; bases not matched to a gene: 1. This CDR3 is built from 13 residues. The CDR3 DNA reads as TGTGCCAGTAGTAAACAGGGGGCAGATACGCAGTATTTT. Translated, it gives CASSKQGADTQYF.

The V gene is TRBV7-9, the J gene TRBJ2-1; 11 bases match TRBD2. The CDR3 sequence is 15 residues long. V was clipped by 3 bases and J by 7 bases; unmatched bases: 5. Germline CDR1 and CDR2: SEHNR and FQNEAQ (reference sequence). For the CDR3, the DNA is TGTGCCAGCAGCTTTACTAGCGGGAGTTTGAATGAGCAGTTCTTC. Its protein product is CASSFTSGSLNEQFF. Together with reference TRBV7-9 and TRBJ2-1, the CDR3 gives the full variable domain: DTGVSQNPRHKITKRGQNVTFRCDPISEHNRLYWYRQTLGQGPEFLTYFQNEAQLEKSRLLSDRFSAERPKGSFSTLEIQRTEQGDSAMYLCASSFTSGSLNEQFFGPGTRLTVL.

The V and J genes are TRBV4-3 and TRBJ1-1; D is ambiguous. Germline CDR1 and CDR2: LGHNA and YSLEER. The CDR3 is 15 amino acids. V was pared by 0 bases and J by 2 bases, with 10 bases between. CDR3 protein: CASSQDPAENTEAFF. Written as DNA, the CDR3 is TGCGCCAGCAGCCAAGATCCCGCAGAAAACACTGAAGCTTTCTTT.

The chain employs TRBV19 and TRBJ2-1; 10 bases fit TRBD2. V was pared by 5 bases and J by 6 bases, with 4 bases of the junction left unmatched. The CDR3 covers 14 residues. CDR1 LNHDA and CDR2 SQIVND come from the germline V gene (reference sequence). Written as DNA, the CDR3 is TGTGCCAGTAGTGTCCTAGCGGGAGTCAATGAGCAGTTCTTC. The encoded protein is CASSVLAGVNEQFF.

The V gene is TRBV4-3, the J gene TRBJ2-1; TRBD1 matches at 11 bases. After removal of 1 base from V and 7 bases from J, the junction contained 12 bases not matched to a gene. This CDR3 comprises 18 residues. Germline V gene sequence: CDR1 LGHNA, CDR2 YSLEER. CDR3 loop: CASSQGFHPGQGDNEQFF. Written as DNA, the CDR3 is TGCGCCAGCAGCCAAGGGTTCCACCCGGGACAGGGGGATAATGAGCAGTTCTTC.

The chain uses TRBV14 and TRBJ1-1; D possibly corresponds to TRBD1 (6 bases). The CDR3 totals 17 residues. V was pared by 2 bases and J by 0 bases, with 16 bases between. The germline gives CDR1 SGHDN, CDR2 FVKESK. Written as DNA, the CDR3 is TGTGCCAGCAGCCAACAGGGCAGGGGACGGATGAACACTGAAGCTTTCTTT. Its translation is CASSQQGRGRMNTEAFF.

The chain couples TRBV28 to TRBJ2-1, with 13 bases fitting TRBD2. After removal of 5 bases from V and 6 bases from J, the junction contained 13 bases not matched to a gene. Germline V gene lookup returns CDR1 MDHEN and CDR2 SYDVKM. The CDR3 loop spans 18 amino acids. The CDR3 sequence is CASSPTLGLAGDGNEQFF. The CDR3 coding sequence is TGTGCCAGCAGTCCTACCTTAGGACTAGCGGGAGATGGCAATGAGCAGTTCTTC.

The chain recombines TRBV19 with TRBJ2-5, with TRBD2 identical over 14 bases. Looked up from germline, CDR1 is LNHDA and CDR2 is SQIVND (reference sequence). This CDR3 spans 15 amino acids. V gave up 5 bases and J gave up 5 bases; unmatched junction bases: 4. As DNA, the CDR3 is TGTGCCAGTAGTCCGCGGACTAGCGGGAGGGAGACCCAGTACTTC. Translating it yields CASSPRTSGRETQYF.

This chain uses TRBV9 with TRBJ2-7; 9 nucleotides align to TRBD2. The CDR3 extends over 14 amino acids. Unmatched junction bases numbered 5, after V lost 5 bases and J lost 2 bases. From germline, CDR1 is SGDLS and CDR2 YYNGEE. This chain's CDR3 is CASSAASGTYEQYF. As DNA, the CDR3 is TGTGCCAGCAGTGCCGCTAGCGGGACCTACGAGCAGTACTTC.

The chain is built from TRBV30 and TRBJ1-1; D is unresolved. CDR3 size: 15 residues. Trimming took 4 bases from V and 5 from J, leaving 20 bases between them. The germline V gene has CDR1 GTSNPN and CDR2 SVGIG (reference sequence). The CDR3 sequence: CAWNGPGGQRTEAFF. As DNA, the CDR3 is TGTGCCTGGAACGGTCCGGGTGGCCAGCGAACTGAAGCTTTCTTT.

The V gene is TRBV10-1, the J gene TRBJ2-7, with a weak D call TRBD2 (6 bases). CDR3 length: 14 residues. The V and J ends lost 8 bases and 3 bases respectively, with 17 bases between them. Germline V gene lookup returns CDR1 WNHNN and CDR2 SYGVQD (reference sequence). The CDR3, as DNA: TGCGCCAGCCCTCCCCGGGACTCCATCTACGAGCAGTACTTC. Protein sequence: CASPPRDSIYEQYF.

The gene calls are TRBV28 and TRBJ1-2, with 7 bases identical to TRBD1. CDR1 and CDR2 from the germline V gene are MDHEN and SYDVKM. The CDR3 totals 13 residues. The junction had 7 bases not matched to a gene; V was cut back by 6 bases and J by 6 bases. CDR3 region: CASRQLTGDGYTF. The CDR3 nucleotides are TGTGCCAGCAGACAACTTACAGGGGATGGCTACACCTTC.

V usage is TRBV19 and J usage is TRBJ1-5; the match to TRBD1 covers 8 bases. This CDR3 is 13 amino acids long. Germline CDR1 reads LNHDA; CDR2 reads SQIVND (reference sequence). V shed 7 bases and J 5 bases; nucleotides not matched to a gene: 4. In DNA, the CDR3 is TGTGCCAGTACAGGGGGCCCCCATCAGCCCCAGCATTTT. This sequence encodes CASTGGPHQPQHF.

This chain joins TRBV7-9 and TRBJ2-7, with 8 bases lining up with TRBD1. Germline V lookup: CDR1 SEHNR, CDR2 FQNEAQ (reference sequence). This CDR3 is built from 17 residues. V was clipped by 5 bases and J by 2 bases; unmatched bases: 14. In DNA form, the CDR3 reads TGTGCCAGCAGCCGGACCGGGACAGGAACTTCAGCCTACGAGCAGTACTTC. Its translation: CASSRTGTGTSAYEQYF.

V is TRBV28 and J is TRBJ2-4; D remains unclear. Trimming pared 7 bases from V and 3 bases from J, leaving 10 bases between. The CDR3 has 13 amino acids. The germline gives CDR1 MDHEN, CDR2 SYDVKM. The CDR3 protein is CASIPTNKNIQYF. For the CDR3, the DNA is TGTGCCAGCATTCCTACCAACAAAAACATTCAGTACTTC.

The chain couples TRBV7-3 to TRBJ1-1; D is possibly TRBD1 (5 bases). V lost 8 bases to trimming and J lost 5 bases, with 21 bases between them. There are 15 residues in the CDR3. Germline V CDR1 and CDR2: SGHTA, FQGTGA. In nucleotides, the CDR3 is TGTGCCAGCGCCCCTTCTTTTGGGGGGGGGACTGAAGCTTTCTTT. This encodes CASAPSFGGGTEAFF.

CDR3 amino acids: CASSYTEHARGGKLFF. The CDR3 DNA reads TGTGCCAGCAGTTACACCGAACACGCTCGGGGAGGAAAACTGTTTTTT. The V call is TRBV6-5, the J call TRBJ1-4; no clear D. Trimming shortened V by 2 bases and J by 10 bases, and 20 bases separated the two germline ends. The CDR3 has 16 amino acids. In germline, CDR1 is MNHEY, CDR2 SVGAGI.

The chain has TRBV29-1 and TRBJ1-5, with TRBD1 as a possible D gene (6 bases). CDR3 length: 12 residues. CDR1 and CDR2 from the germline V gene are SQVTM and ANQGSEA. Trimming pared 4 bases from V and 4 bases from J, leaving 8 bases between. CDR3 region: CSVVQGNQPQHF. Here the CDR3 DNA reads TGCAGCGTTGTACAGGGTAATCAGCCCCAGCATTTT.

This chain uses TRBV28 with TRBJ1-2; D is possibly TRBD1 (6 bases). V dropped 6 bases and J dropped 7 bases, with 24 bases sitting between them. This CDR3 is 16 amino acids long. Germline assignment: CDR1 MDHEN and CDR2 SYDVKM. The CDR3 loop is CASSLRDGARGSGYTF. CDR3 DNA sequence: TGTGCCAGCAGCCTTAGGGACGGGGCGAGGGGGTCTGGCTACACCTTC.

The V gene is TRBV5-1, the J gene TRBJ1-2, with 7 bases lining up with TRBD1. Germline lookup yields CDR1 SGHRS and CDR2 YFSETQ. CDR3 length equals 13 residues. The ends lost 0 bases at V and 4 bases at J; junction bases unmatched: 0. CDR3 sequence reads: CASSLGDSYGYTF. Here the CDR3 DNA reads TGCGCCAGCAGCTTGGGGGACAGCTATGGCTACACCTTC.

This clone was picked up one time. The V and J genes are TRBV28 and TRBJ1-6; TRBD1 agrees at 7 bases. Germline assignment: CDR1 MDHEN and CDR2 SYDVKM. The CDR3 is made up of 17 amino acids. With 10 bases clipped from V and 4 bases from J, the junction kept 16 bases outside the gene matches. CDR3 bases: TGTGCCATTCGACAGGGAGTGTCGAAACTTTATAATTCACCCCTCCACTTT. As protein: CAIRQGVSKLYNSPLHF.